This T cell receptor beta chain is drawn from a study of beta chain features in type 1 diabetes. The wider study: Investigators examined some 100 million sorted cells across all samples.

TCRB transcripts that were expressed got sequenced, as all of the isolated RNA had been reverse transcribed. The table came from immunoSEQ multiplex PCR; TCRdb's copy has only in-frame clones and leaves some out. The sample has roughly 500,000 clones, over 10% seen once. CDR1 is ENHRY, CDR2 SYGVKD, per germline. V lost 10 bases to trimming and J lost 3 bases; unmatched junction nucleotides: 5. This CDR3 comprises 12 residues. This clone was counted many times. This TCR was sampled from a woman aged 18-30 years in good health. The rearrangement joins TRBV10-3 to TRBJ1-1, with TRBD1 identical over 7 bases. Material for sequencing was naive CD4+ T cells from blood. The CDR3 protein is CASRTGDTEAFF. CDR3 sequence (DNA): TGTGCCAGTAGAACAGGGGACACTGAAGCTTTCTTT.